This T cell receptor (beta chain) was identified during a study of cytomegalovirus exposure and HLA in healthy donors. Study-wide background: The study placed around 80% of its approximately 400 genotyped donors in the Caucasian-associated ancestry cluster.

On this clone itself: Its antigen is not identified.

Amplification used 60 Vbeta primers and 13 Jbeta primers. Method: immunoSEQ multiplex PCR; TCRdb's copy keeps in-frame clones and lacks some. Of over 150,000 clones detected, about 80% appear once; the ten largest clones hold 0.65% to 0.75%. Each of the donors was a healthy bone marrow donor. Study-wide results and caveats: Prior analysis indicated that the majority of TCR beta V segments exhibited productivity approximately 90% or approximately 30% of the time. The authors later linked a missense DCLRE1C variant to TCR beta V- and J-gene trimming.

Material: PBMCs. The sequence was obtained from a boy between 10 and 17 years old in good health and CMV-seronegative.

The CDR3 loop reads CASSSGQTYEQYF. In DNA, the CDR3 is TGTGCCAGCAGCTCGGGACAGACTTACGAGCAGTACTTC. The rearrangement links TRBV13 to TRBJ2-7; TRBD1 matches 7 bases. This CDR3 has 13 amino acids. Trimming removed 4 bases from V and 4 bases from J; junction bases left unmatched: 4. From germline, CDR1 is PRHDT and CDR2 FYEKMQ (reference sequence).